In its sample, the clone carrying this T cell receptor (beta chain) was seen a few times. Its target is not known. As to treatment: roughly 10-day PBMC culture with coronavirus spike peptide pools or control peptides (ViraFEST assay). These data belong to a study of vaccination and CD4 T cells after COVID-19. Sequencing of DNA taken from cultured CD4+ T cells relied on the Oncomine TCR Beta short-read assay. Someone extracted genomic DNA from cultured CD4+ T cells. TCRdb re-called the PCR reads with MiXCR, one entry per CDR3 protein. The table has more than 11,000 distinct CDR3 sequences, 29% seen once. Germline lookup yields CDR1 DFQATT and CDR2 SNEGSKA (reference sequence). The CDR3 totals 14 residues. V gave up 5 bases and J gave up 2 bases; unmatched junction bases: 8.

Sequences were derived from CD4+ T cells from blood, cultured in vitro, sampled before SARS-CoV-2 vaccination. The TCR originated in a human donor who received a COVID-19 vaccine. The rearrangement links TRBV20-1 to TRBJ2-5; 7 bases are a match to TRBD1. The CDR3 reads CSAPEPGQQETQYF. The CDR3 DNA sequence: TGCAGTGCTCCGGAACCGGGACAGCAAGAGACCCAGTACTTC.